This T cell receptor (beta chain) is drawn from a study of immune evolution from preneoplasia to lung adenocarcinoma (dated by TCRdb to the early 2020s). For the study in its entirety: HLA loss of heterozygosity was observed in approximately 7%, 15% and 30% of AIS, MIA and ADC lesions, respectively, and was not observed in any AAH lesions. The immune data were integrated with whole exome sequencing and methylation data from the same cohort of nodules. TCR sequencing data were obtained from approximately 50 patients. The study used immune gene expression, TCR sequencing and multiplex immunofluorescence to profile the immune contexture of lung adenocarcinoma precursors and invasive adenocarcinoma. A total of some 48 patients with pulmonary nodules who underwent surgical resection were included in the overall cohort. Resected precursor lesions (AAH, AIS, MIA) and invasive adenocarcinomas were compared against paired morphologically normal lung tissue. According to the study, 100 to 120 samples went through TCR sequencing. POLYSOLVER was used to infer Class I HLA alleles from exome data, and LOHHLA was used to detect allele-specific HLA loss. The sample size depended on which specimens were available, not on a prior power calculation.

Resection was performed on patients in Japan or China between the mid-2010s and the late 2010s. Two lung cancer pathologists independently confirmed the histologic diagnosis of each case on H&E slides. Macro-dissection after pathologic assessment enriched premalignant or tumor cells for nucleic acid extraction. The AllPrep DNA/RNA FFPE Kit was used to isolate DNA from FFPE tissue. Using the immunoSEQ hsTCRbeta Kit, TCR beta CDR3 regions were sequenced from DNA. The original methods were these. The ImmunoSEQ Analyzer was used to analyse the TCR sequencing data. T cell clonality was calculated on productive rearrangements as 1 minus Pielou's evenness. The inverse Simpson index, applied to productive templates, was used to measure T cell diversity. T cell density was TCR beta template counts normalized to usable DNA, estimated by amplifying and sequencing housekeeping genes. Two-sided Kruskal-Wallis tests were used to compare TCR metrics across histologic stages. As stored in TCRdb, this immuneACCESS dataset retains in-frame rearrangements with V and J assigned. A fraction of the clones does not appear; measured against another copy, unresolved V genes explain less than half of the discrepancy, and the remainder lacks a known reason. That table furnishes V, J and clone size, whereas the DNA furnished D and trimming. For this sample the table gives 4,500 to 6,000 clones, of which 65% to 80% were detected only once. The ten most abundant clones make up approximately 6.6% of the sample.

Overall study outcomes, separate from this receptor: The highest clonality was observed in normal lung, whereas higher T cell density and diversity but lower clonality appeared to be present in later-stage lesions. KRAS-mutant nodules showed the highest T cell clonality compared with EGFR-mutant or double wild-type lesions. Because every patient came from Japan and China, how well the results apply to Western populations was uncertain. Findings were based on association rather than direct causation; larger cohorts with long-term follow-up and longitudinal biopsies were deemed needed. Normal lung had the highest top T cell clone frequencies, which appeared to decline progressively from AAH through AIS, MIA and invasive adenocarcinoma.

Worth noting for this clone: Its recognized antigen is unknown. The record has no base qualities; no much larger clone is one base away.

The material sequenced was FFPE minimally invasive lung adenocarcinoma tissue. The cell subset or site label for this specimen denotes: micro-invasive lung adenocarcinoma (MIA). The TCR sequence derives from a person aged 50-75 years with lung adenocarcinoma.

The CDR3 region reads CASSTTGNTEAFF. The DNA sequence is TGCGCCAGCAGCACCACAGGGAACACTGAAGCTTTCTTT. The rearrangement combines TRBV10-2 with TRBJ1-1; TRBD1 is a possible D gene, resting on 5 matching bases. The CDR3 runs 13 residues from the cysteine to the phenylalanine. The CDR3 DNA has 39 bases and is translated from base 1. From a lookup of the germline V gene, CDR1 and CDR2 are WSHSY and SAAADI. V is cut by 6 bases and J by 1 base, and the space between the germline ends is 9 bases.